This T cell receptor beta chain was obtained from a study of blood T cell repertoires in COVID-19. This clone was seen only once. Here immunoSEQ multiplex PCR was the method, and the copy in TCRdb shows in-frame clones only, minus some. The sample has about 310,000 clones, around 87% seen once; the top ten hold 1%. Germline V gene lookup returns CDR1 LNHDA and CDR2 SQIVND (reference sequence). V gave up 7 bases and J gave up 7 bases, with 16 bases separating them. CDR3 length: 14 residues. Sequenced input: peripheral blood. This chain joins TRBV19 and TRBJ1-4; possibly TRBD1 for D (6 bases). This TCR derives from a man between 50 and 59 years old with active or convalescent COVID-19. The CDR3 coding sequence is TGTGCCAGTAACCAGGGGACGAGGGGTGAAAAACTGTTTTTT. Residues: CASNQGTRGEKLFF.